A single sample gave rise to the 14 T cell receptor beta chains below, sequenced in a study of breast tumors, draining lymph nodes, adjacent tissues. TCRdb re-called the multiplex PCR reads through MiXCR, storing one row per CDR3 protein. The table lists about 230,000 distinct CDR3 sequences, less than 40% of them singletons. Axillary draining lymph nodes of breast cancer patients supplied the node samples. Material: axillary lymph node tissue. Receptors originate from a female donor with breast cancer. Some clones in this sample may be carry-over from other donors' samples.

This clonotype was seen many times. The rearrangement uses TRBV4-1 and TRBJ2-7, with D maybe TRBD2 (6 bases). The CDR3 covers 15 residues. V gave up 0 bases and J gave up 5 bases, with 14 bases separating them. Germline-derived CDR1 and CDR2 are MGHRA and YSYEKL. The CDR3, as DNA: TGCGCCAGCAGCCAAGATGGGGCGGGGTGGAACGAGCAGTACTTC. This translates into CASSQDGAGWNEQYF.

This clonotype occurred many times. The gene calls are TRBV15 and TRBJ1-6; no definite D call. Germline V lookup: CDR1 LNHNV, CDR2 YYDKDF (reference sequence). The CDR3 has 17 amino acids. V was cut by 0 bases and J by 6 bases, with 15 bases left in between. CDR3 sequence reads: CATSREMVSQSNSPLHF. CDR3 sequence (DNA): TGTGCCACCAGCAGAGAGATGGTGTCACAGAGTAATTCACCCCTCCACTTT.

This clonotype was counted ten times or more. V and J are TRBV4-3 and TRBJ2-1; D unresolved. From germline, CDR1 is LGHNA and CDR2 YSLEER. V was clipped by 0 bases and J by 1 base, with 7 bases between them. The CDR3 extends over 15 amino acids. This chain's CDR3 is CASSQDLGSYNEQFF. CDR3 in DNA: TGCGCCAGCAGCCAAGATCTGGGTTCCTACAATGAGCAGTTCTTC.

V gene TRBV5-5 combines with J gene TRBJ1-6; D is possibly TRBD1 (5 bases). V dropped 4 bases and J dropped 12 bases, with 26 bases sitting between them. This CDR3 has 17 amino acids. CDR1 and CDR2 (germline): SGHKS, YYEKEE (reference sequence). The CDR3 loop is CASSPWTSGRGAGPLHF. CDR3 in DNA: TGTGCCAGCAGCCCGTGGACTAGCGGGAGGGGTGCGGGACCCCTCCACTTT.

This clonotype was found many times. This chain links TRBV30 with TRBJ1-2; no clear D. The CDR3 runs 13 residues. Germline V gene data show CDR1 as GTSNPN and CDR2 as SVGIG (reference sequence). Between the trimmed V and J ends, which lost 2 bases and 2 bases, there was a span of 9 bases. Written as DNA, the CDR3 is TGTGCCTGGAGTCCCGGCCTCAACTATGGCTACACCTTC. This gives the protein CAWSPGLNYGYTF.

CDR3 nucleotide sequence: TGTGCCAGCAGGATCAGTTATGACTCTGGAAACACCATATATTTT. Translation: CASRISYDSGNTIYF. The rearrangement joins TRBV6-5 to TRBJ1-3, with D unresolved. Germline V gene sequence: CDR1 MNHEY, CDR2 SVGAGI. The CDR3 has 15 amino acids. The V and J ends lost 6 bases and 0 bases respectively, with 12 bases between them.

This clonotype was seen a handful of times. In nucleotides, the CDR3 is TGTGCCAGCAGTGACTCTACTACCAAGGCGCAGGGGGAATTAAGGCAGTTCTTC. This translates into CASSDSTTKAQGELRQFF. The rearrangement links TRBV6-4 to TRBJ2-1; the match to TRBD1 covers 7 bases. The CDR3 is 18 residues long. The germline V gene has CDR1 MRHNA and CDR2 SNTAGT. The J segment lost 12 bases and the V segment lost 0 bases, leaving 20 bases of the junction unmatched.

This sequence joins TRBV18 and TRBJ1-1; 9 nucleotides line up with TRBD1. CDR1 KGHSH and CDR2 LQKENI come from the germline V gene. The CDR3 is 17 amino acids. Trimming at V came to 3 bases and at J to 6 bases, leaving 14 bases not matched to a gene. In nucleotides, the CDR3 is TGTGCCAGCTCACCGTGGTTAAGGGACAGGGCTCGCCCTGAAGCTTTCTTT. Translating it yields CASSPWLRDRARPEAFF.

This clonotype was seen ten or more times. The V gene is TRBV12-3 or TRBV12-4, the J gene TRBJ2-1; 10 nucleotides match TRBD2. The junction had 6 bases not matched to a gene; V was cut back by 1 base and J by 0 bases. This CDR3 comprises 18 residues. CDR3 DNA sequence: TGTGCCAGCAGTTTAGATCCCGGACTAGCGGTCTCCTACAATGAGCAGTTCTTC. This sequence encodes CASSLDPGLAVSYNEQFF.

This clonotype was detected many times. Given a much more abundant clone one base away, this may be a read error. The chain combines TRBV20-1 with TRBJ1-6; no clear D gene. CDR1 and CDR2 (germline): DFQATT, SNEGSKA (reference sequence). The CDR3 sequence is 15 residues long. The CDR3 reads CSARGESSYTSPLHF. The CDR3, as DNA: TGCAGTGCTAGAGGGGAAAGCTCCTATACTTCACCCCTCCACTTT.

This clonotype appeared many times. This chain uses TRBV11-2 with TRBJ1-2; D unresolved. The CDR3 consists of 15 residues. The V end lost 0 bases, the J end lost 4 bases, and 12 bases lay between the germline ends. Germline V gene sequence: CDR1 SGHAT, CDR2 FQNNGV. The CDR3 DNA reads as TGTGCCAGCAGCTTAGACCGCCGGGTATCCTATGGCTACACCTTC. Its protein product is CASSLDRRVSYGYTF.

The genes are TRBV29-1 and TRBJ1-4; TRBD1 agrees at 8 bases. With V trimmed by 6 bases and J by 4 bases, 10 bases remained unmatched. Germline loops: CDR1 SQVTM, CDR2 ANQGSEA. The CDR3 extends over 15 amino acids. CDR3 sequence: CSVQDLTGDNEKLFF. The CDR3 nucleotides read TGCAGCGTCCAAGACTTGACAGGGGATAATGAAAAACTGTTTTTT.

This clonotype was found many times. The V gene is TRBV13, the J gene TRBJ2-1; 9 nucleotides align to TRBD2. The CDR3 is made up of 15 amino acids. The ends lost 5 bases at V and 6 bases at J; junction bases unmatched: 8. Germline lookup yields CDR1 PRHDT and CDR2 FYEKMQ (reference sequence). The CDR3 protein is CASSPGLASVNEQFF. The CDR3 DNA is TGTGCCAGCAGCCCGGGACTAGCTTCGGTCAATGAGCAGTTCTTC. The full variable domain, its missing parts supplied by reference TRBV13 and TRBJ2-1, is AAGVIQSPRHLIKEKRETATLKCYPIPRHDTVYWYQQGPGQDPQFLISFYEKMQSDKGSIPDRFSAQQFSDYHSELNMSSLELGDSALYFCASSPGLASVNEQFFGPGTRLTVL.

This clonotype was observed once. This could be a read error, since a much larger clone is one nucleotide away. The rearrangement joins TRBV7-2 to TRBJ1-4; weak D call: TRBD1 (6 bases). Germline V CDR1 and CDR2: SGHTA, FQGNSA. The CDR3 extends over 15 amino acids. In nucleotides, the CDR3 is TGTGCCAGAAGCAAACGACAGGCCCATAATGAAAAACTGCTTTTT. Its translation is CARSKRQAHNEKLLF.